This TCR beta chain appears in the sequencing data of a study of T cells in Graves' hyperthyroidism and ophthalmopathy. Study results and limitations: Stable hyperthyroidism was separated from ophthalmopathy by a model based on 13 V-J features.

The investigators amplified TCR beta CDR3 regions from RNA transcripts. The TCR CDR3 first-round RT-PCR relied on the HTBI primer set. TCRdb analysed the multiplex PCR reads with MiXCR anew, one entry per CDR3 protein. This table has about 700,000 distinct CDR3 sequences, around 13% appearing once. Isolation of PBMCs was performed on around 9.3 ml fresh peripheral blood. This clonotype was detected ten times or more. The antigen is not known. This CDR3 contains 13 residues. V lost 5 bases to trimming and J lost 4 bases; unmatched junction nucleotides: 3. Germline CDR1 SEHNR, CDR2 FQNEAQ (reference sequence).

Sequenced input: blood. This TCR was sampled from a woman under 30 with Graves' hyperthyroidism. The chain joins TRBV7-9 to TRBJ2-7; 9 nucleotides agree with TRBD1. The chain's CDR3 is CASSHRGLYEQYF. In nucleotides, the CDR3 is TGTGCCAGCAGCCACAGGGGGCTGTACGAGCAGTACTTC.